The clone carrying this T cell receptor beta chain showed up just once. This sample is part of a study of technical replicates of blood from a handful of donors. Here immunoSEQ multiplex PCR was the method, and the copy in TCRdb shows in-frame clones only, minus some. This table holds some 80,000 clones, more than 85% found once. Germline CDR1 is SGHNT and CDR2 is YYREEE (reference sequence). CDR3 length equals 12 residues. The germline V and J ends were trimmed by 2 bases and 9 bases, with 9 bases remaining between them. The origin of this receptor is a human donor in good health. The specimen sequenced was T cells isolated from PBMCs. This sequence joins TRBV5-4 and TRBJ2-1, with D tentatively TRBD1 (6 bases). The CDR3 DNA sequence: TGTGCCAGCAGCTTAGGGGGTGGTGAGCAGTTCTTC. Protein: CASSLGGGEQFF.